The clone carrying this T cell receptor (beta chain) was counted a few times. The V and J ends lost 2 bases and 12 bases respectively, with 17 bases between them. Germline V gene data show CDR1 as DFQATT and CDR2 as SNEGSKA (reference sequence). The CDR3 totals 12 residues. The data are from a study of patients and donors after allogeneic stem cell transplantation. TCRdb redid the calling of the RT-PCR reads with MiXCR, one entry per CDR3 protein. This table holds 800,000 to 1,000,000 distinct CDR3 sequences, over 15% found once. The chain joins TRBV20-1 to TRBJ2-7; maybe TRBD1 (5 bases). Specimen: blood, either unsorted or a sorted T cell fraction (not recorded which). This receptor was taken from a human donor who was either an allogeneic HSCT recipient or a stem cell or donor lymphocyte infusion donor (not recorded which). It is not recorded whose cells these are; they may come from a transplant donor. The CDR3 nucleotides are TGCAGTGCTAGAAGCTCCACAGGTAACGTGTACTTC. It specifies CSARSSTGNVYF.